This passage covers 28 T cell receptor beta chains from one sample sequenced in a study of T cells in Graves' hyperthyroidism and ophthalmopathy. The investigators amplified TCR beta CDR3 regions from RNA transcripts. With the HTBI primer set, the TCR CDR3 went through a first round of RT-PCR. TCRdb passed the multiplex PCR reads through MiXCR, listing each CDR3 protein once. The sample lists about 360,000 distinct CDR3 sequences, around 13% occurring once. The sequenced material came from blood. These receptors all stem from a woman under 30 with Graves' hyperthyroidism.

The chain recombines TRBV5-1 with TRBJ1-2, with 7 bases lining up with TRBD1. CDR1 and CDR2 from the germline V gene are SGHRS and YFSETQ. The CDR3 totals 12 residues. V lost 2 bases to trimming and J lost 6 bases; unmatched junction nucleotides: 1. CDR3 in DNA: TGCGCCAGCAGCTTCCAGGGGGATGGCTACACCTTC. It translates to CASSFQGDGYTF.

This clonotype came up a few times. The rearrangement links TRBV7-8 to TRBJ1-4; 7 nucleotides match TRBD1. With V trimmed by 5 bases and J by 7 bases, 10 bases remained unmatched. The CDR3 is 15 amino acids. Germline V gene sequence: CDR1 SGHVS, CDR2 FQNEAQ. CDR3 protein: CASSPMTGWAEKLFF. CDR3 nucleotides: TGTGCCAGCAGCCCCATGACAGGGTGGGCTGAAAAACTGTTTTTT.

This clonotype was counted ten times or more. The CDR3 protein is CAISEAEVTDTQYF. CDR3 DNA sequence: TGTGCCATCAGTGAAGCGGAAGTCACAGATACGCAGTATTTT. The rearrangement uses TRBV10-3 and TRBJ2-3; possibly TRBD2 for D (5 bases). This CDR3 contains 14 residues. V was clipped by 3 bases and J by 2 bases, with 9 bases between them. The germline gives CDR1 ENHRY, CDR2 SYGVKD.

There are many counts of this clonotype. The rearrangement links TRBV2 to TRBJ2-7, with D possibly matching TRBD2 (6 bases). V was shortened by 0 bases and J by 5 bases, with 17 bases between the two germline ends. The CDR3 length is 16 residues. Germline V gene lookup returns CDR1 SNHLY and CDR2 FYNNEI. The CDR3: CASSEALRGSRDEQYF. DNA of the CDR3: TGTGCCAGCAGTGAAGCGCTTCGGGGGTCTAGGGACGAGCAGTACTTC.

About this clonotype: This may be a read error: a much more frequent sequence differs by one nucleotide. The chain uses TRBV28 and TRBJ2-2; D ambiguous. Germline CDR1 and CDR2: MDHEN and SYDVKM. This CDR3 contains 14 residues. CDR3 in amino acids: CAGSSPTGTGELFF. The DNA of the CDR3 is TGTGCCGGCAGTTCTCCAACTGGCACCGGGGAGCTGTTTTTT.

On this clonotype itself: Just one base apart from a much larger clone, this may be a read error. The chain has TRBV20-1 and TRBJ2-7; tentatively, D is TRBD2 (5 bases). From germline, CDR1 is DFQATT and CDR2 SNEGSKA (reference sequence). The CDR3 runs 13 residues. Trimming stripped 0 bases from V and 5 bases from J, with 11 bases between. CDR3: CSAREAGLHEQYF. DNA for the CDR3: TGCAGTGCTAGAGAGGCAGGACTCCACGAGCAGTACTTC.

This clonotype occurred many times. The rearrangement joins TRBV5-1 to TRBJ1-1; D unclear. The CDR3 contains 14 residues. Germline V lookup: CDR1 SGHRS, CDR2 YFSETQ. The V end lost 1 base, the J end lost 1 base, and 8 bases lay between the germline ends. The CDR3 loop is CASSLLTGNTEAFF. The CDR3 bases are TGCGCCAGCAGCTTGTTAACGGGGAACACTGAAGCTTTCTTT.

This clonotype was picked up many times. This chain joins TRBV20-1 and TRBJ2-3; 7 bases align to TRBD1. There are 13 residues in the CDR3. With 6 bases clipped from V and 2 bases from J, the junction kept 5 bases outside the gene matches. Looked up from germline, CDR1 is DFQATT and CDR2 is SNEGSKA (reference sequence). The CDR3 DNA reads as TGCAGTGCCGTGGGACAGAACACAGATACGCAGTATTTT. This encodes CSAVGQNTDTQYF.

V is TRBV6-1 and J is TRBJ1-4, with 11 nucleotides matching TRBD1. Germline loops: CDR1 MNHNS, CDR2 SASEGT. V gave up 8 bases and J gave up 6 bases; unmatched junction bases: 2. The CDR3 length is 13 residues. The CDR3 loop reads CASEGQGDEKLFF. In nucleotides, the CDR3 is TGTGCCAGCGAGGGACAGGGGGATGAAAAACTGTTTTTT.

This clonotype was counted ten times or more. CDR3 sequence (DNA): TGCAGTGCTAAACAAGGACTAGCAGCTAGCACAGATACGCAGTATTTT. Encoded protein: CSAKQGLAASTDTQYF. The gene calls are TRBV20-1 and TRBJ2-3; the match to TRBD2 covers 8 bases. CDR1 and CDR2 from the germline V gene are DFQATT and SNEGSKA (reference sequence). This CDR3 comprises 16 residues. V gave up 4 bases and J gave up 0 bases; unmatched junction bases: 9.

This clonotype was recorded many times. The rearrangement joins TRBV27 to TRBJ2-5; D ambiguous. Germline V gives CDR1 MNHEY, CDR2 SMNVEV (reference sequence). The CDR3 is 13 amino acids. The CDR3 nucleotides read TGTGCTATCGGTCGGCCCCTCGGGGAGACCCAGTACTTC. This codes for CAIGRPLGETQYF.

This clonotype was observed many times. The gene calls are TRBV11-2 and TRBJ1-1; TRBD1 is a possible D gene (5 bases). CDR1 is SGHAT, CDR2 FQNNGV, per germline. V was trimmed by 3 bases and J by 3 bases, leaving 8 bases between them. CDR3 size: 13 residues. CDR3: CASSFAGDTEAFF. In DNA form, the CDR3 reads TGTGCCAGCAGCTTCGCGGGGGACACTGAAGCTTTCTTT. Combining the CDR3 with reference TRBV11-2 and TRBJ1-1 gives the whole variable domain EAGVAQSPRYKIIEKRQSVAFWCNPISGHATLYWYQQILGQGPKLLIQFQNNGVVDDSQLPKDRFSAERLKGVDSTLKIQPAKLEDSAVYLCASSFAGDTEAFFGQGTRLTVV.

At least ten counts were recorded for this clonotype. The chain joins TRBV7-9 to TRBJ1-6; no reliable D call. The germline V gene encodes CDR1 SEHNR and CDR2 FQNEAQ (reference sequence). The CDR3 runs to 16 residues. V lost 5 bases and J lost 0, with 11 bases in between. In nucleotides, the CDR3 is TGTGCCAGCAGCCCCCGGACGAGCTCCTATAATTCACCCCTCCACTTT. This translates into CASSPRTSSYNSPLHF.

Remarks on this clonotype: At one end the junction does not follow the germline gene, possibly because of a read error. The rearrangement links TRBV12-3 or TRBV12-4 to TRBJ1-5, with D perhaps TRBD1 (6 bases). The CDR3 totals 12 residues. CDR3 protein: CASSRGGTTPAF. The DNA of the CDR3 is TGTGCCAGCAGTCGGGGCGGGACAACGCCAGCTTTT.

The table lists this clonotype with many counts. This chain connects TRBV29-1 to TRBJ1-1; D possibly corresponds to TRBD1 (5 bases). Trimming pared 6 bases from V and 1 base from J, leaving 18 bases between. CDR1 SQVTM and CDR2 ANQGSEA come from the germline V gene. This CDR3 spans 15 amino acids. The CDR3 sequence is CSVMPPGRGNTEAFF. CDR3 DNA: TGCAGCGTGATGCCTCCGGGACGGGGGAACACTGAAGCTTTCTTT. Using reference TRBV29-1 and TRBJ1-1 for the parts outside the CDR3, the full variable domain is SAVISQKPSRDICQRGTSLTIQCQVDSQVTMMFWYRQQPGQSLTLIATANQGSEATYESGFVIDKFPISRPNLTFSTLTVSNMSPEDSSIYLCSVMPPGRGNTEAFFGQGTRLTVV.

This clonotype was observed at least ten times. This chain links TRBV28 with TRBJ1-5; D remains ambiguous. The V gene's germline CDR1 is MDHEN and CDR2 SYDVKM. Trimming stripped 3 bases from V and 10 bases from J, with 7 bases between. The CDR3 has 11 residues. CDR3 protein: CASSFRPPQHF. The CDR3 bases are TGTGCCAGCAGTTTCCGACCCCCCCAGCATTTT. Full variable domain (rest looked up from reference TRBV28 and TRBJ1-5): DVKVTQSSRYLVKRTGEKVFLECVQDMDHENMFWYRQDPGLGLRLIYFSYDVKMKEKGDIPEGYSVSREKKERFSLILESASTNQTSMYLCASSFRPPQHFGDGTRLSIL.

This clonotype has a count of ten or more. This chain uses TRBV3-1 with TRBJ2-3; possibly TRBD2 for D (5 bases). Per germline, CDR1 LGHDT and CDR2 YNNKEL (reference sequence). The CDR3 is made up of 17 amino acids. V lost 0 bases to trimming and J lost 0 bases, with 13 bases between them. The CDR3 coding sequence is TGTGCCAGCAGCCAAGATGGGAGCGGAGGAAGCACAGATACGCAGTATTTT. Its translation is CASSQDGSGGSTDTQYF.

Note on this clonotype: This clone may be a read error of a much larger clone one base away. J is TRBJ1-2 and V is TRBV7-2; perhaps TRBD1 as D (6 bases). CDR1 is SGHTA, CDR2 FQGNSA, per germline. The CDR3 runs 13 residues. The CDR3 sequence: CASRNRVTDGYAF. Written as DNA, the CDR3 is TGTGCCAGCAGGAACAGGGTCACGGATGGCTACGCCTTC.

This clonotype was detected many times. This sequence joins TRBV20-1 and TRBJ2-3; D is uncertain. This CDR3 comprises 12 residues. Trimming shortened V by 6 bases and J by 5 bases, and 12 bases separated the two germline ends. From germline, CDR1 is DFQATT and CDR2 SNEGSKA (reference sequence). The CDR3 nucleotides read TGCAGTGCGCCTCTCTGGGGAGATACGCAGTATTTT. Its translation: CSAPLWGDTQYF.

This clonotype showed up many times. CDR3 protein: CASSSLGGDYEQYF. CDR3 DNA: TGTGCCAGCAGTTCCCTGGGGGGTGACTACGAGCAGTACTTC. V gene TRBV28 combines with J gene TRBJ2-7, with D maybe TRBD2 (6 bases). V was shortened by 4 bases and J by 3 bases, with 13 bases between the two germline ends. The germline gives CDR1 MDHEN, CDR2 SYDVKM. This CDR3 contains 14 residues.

This clonotype was seen a few times. V is TRBV7-6 and J is TRBJ2-3, with 11 bases aligning to TRBD2. CDR3 length: 16 residues. J lost 4 bases, V lost 5 bases, and 8 bases had no gene match. The germline gives CDR1 SGHVS, CDR2 FNYEAQ. CDR3 nucleotide sequence: TGTGCCAGCAGCCTATTAGCGGGGGGGTGGTCAGATACGCAGTATTTT. It yields the protein CASSLLAGGWSDTQYF.

V usage is TRBV7-2 and J usage is TRBJ2-2; 7 bases are a match to TRBD1. The CDR3 has 16 residues. Germline CDR1 SGHTA, CDR2 FQGNSA. Trimming removed 3 bases from V and 6 bases from J; junction bases left unmatched: 10. The CDR3 DNA reads as TGTGCCAGCAGCTTCATCCTTAACAGGGGAGCCGGGGAGCTGTTTTTT. Residues: CASSFILNRGAGELFF. Complete variable domain (other parts from reference TRBV7-2 and TRBJ2-2): GAGVSQSPSNKVTEKGKDVELRCDPISGHTALYWYRQSLGQGLEFLIYFQGNSAPDKSGLPSDRFSAERTGGSVSTLTIQRTQQEDSAVYLCASSFILNRGAGELFFGEGSRLTVL.

Comment on this clonotype: Germline and junction disagree at one end, which may indicate a read error. The chain joins TRBV28 to TRBJ2-7, with a possible D match to TRBD2 (5 bases). The length of the CDR3 is 15 residues. Germline lookup yields CDR1 MDHEN and CDR2 SYDVKM. Here the CDR3 reads CARSLMTGSSYEQYF. Here the CDR3 DNA reads TGTGCCAGGAGTTTAATGACGGGAAGCTCCTACGAGCAGTACTTC.

This clonotype was counted ten times or more. The chain joins TRBV6-2 or TRBV6-3 to TRBJ1-5, with a weak D call TRBD1 (5 bases). Germline assignment: CDR1 MNHEY and CDR2 SVGEGT. The CDR3 contains 14 residues. Trimming cost V 4 bases and J 3 bases, with 10 bases left between them. The CDR3 DNA reads as TGTGCCAGCAGTTTGGGACCCTACAATCAGCCCCAGCATTTT. Protein product: CASSLGPYNQPQHF.

This clonotype was found a few times. The J gene is TRBJ1-5, the V gene TRBV5-8; D ambiguous. The CDR3 totals 15 residues. V shed 3 bases and J shed 1 base, with 11 bases lying between them. Germline lookup yields CDR1 SGHTS and CDR2 YDEGEE. Here the CDR3 reads CASSYETVSNQPQHF. CDR3 sequence (DNA): TGTGCCAGCAGCTATGAGACGGTCAGCAATCAGCCCCAGCATTTT. The full variable domain, completed using reference TRBV5-8 and TRBJ1-5, is EAGVTQSPTHLIKTRGQQATLRCSPISGHTSVYWYQQALGLGLQFLLWYDEGEERNRGNFPPRFSGRQFPNYSSELNVNALELEDSALYLCASSYETVSNQPQHFGDGTRLSIL.

The rearrangement links TRBV5-4 to TRBJ1-1; D is perhaps TRBD1 (5 bases). Germline V gene data show CDR1 as SGHNT and CDR2 as YYREEE (reference sequence). V was clipped by 4 bases and J by 0 bases, with 19 bases between them. CDR3 length: 17 amino acids. CDR3 sequence reads: CASSLPRGAGMNTEAFF. In DNA form, the CDR3 reads TGTGCCAGCAGCCTCCCTCGGGGTGCAGGGATGAACACTGAAGCTTTCTTT.

This sequence joins TRBV4-1 and TRBJ2-7; TRBD1 aligns across 11 bases. V lost 1 base, J lost 6 bases, and 8 bases stayed unmatched. This CDR3 has 16 residues. The germline gives CDR1 MGHRA, CDR2 YSYEKL. The CDR3 sequence: CASSQGEWTGGGEQYF. CDR3 coding DNA: TGCGCCAGCAGCCAAGGTGAATGGACAGGGGGCGGCGAGCAGTACTTC.

The genes are TRBV19 and TRBJ2-7; D might be TRBD2 (6 bases). V dropped 5 bases and J dropped 3 bases, with 20 bases sitting between them. CDR3 length: 16 residues. CDR1 LNHDA and CDR2 SQIVND come from the germline V gene (reference sequence). The CDR3 region has the DNA TGTGCCAGTAGTGCACGGGCCGGGACTGCCTTCTACGAGCAGTACTTC. It encodes CASSARAGTAFYEQYF.